The 8 T cell receptor beta chains given below trace back to one sample, sequenced in a study of monozygotic twins with inflammatory bowel disease. Following a re-call of the 5' RACE reads, TCRdb has one entry per CDR3 protein and lacks DNA. The table lists about 450,000 distinct CDR3 sequences. Sequenced material: blood. Receptor source: a human donor with ulcerative colitis or Crohn's disease, or a healthy co-twin of an affected twin (not recorded which).

The chain recombines TRBV12-3 or TRBV12-4 with TRBJ2-1; the TCRdb D gene call, TRBD1, has no DNA to confirm it. The CDR3 is 16 amino acids. CDR3 sequence reads: CASSLIAGASYNEQFF.

The chain links TRBV9 to TRBJ1-5; TCRdb's assignment of TRBD1 cannot be checked, as there is no DNA. Germline V gene data show CDR1 as SGDLS and CDR2 as YYNGEE. CDR3 length equals 13 residues. CDR3: CASSVEPGKPQHF. The variable domain in full, with the rest retrieved from reference TRBV9 and TRBJ1-5, is DSGVTQTPKHLITATGQRVTLRCSPRSGDLSVYWYQQSLDQGLQFLIQYYNGEERAKGNILERFSAQQFPDLHSELNLSSLELGDSALYFCASSVEPGKPQHFGDGTRLSIL.

This chain joins TRBV27 and TRBJ1-4; TCRdb outputs TRBD1, but without DNA this stays unchecked. Germline values: CDR1 MNHEY, CDR2 SMNVEV (reference sequence). The CDR3 extends over 21 amino acids. The CDR3 spells CASSGRRGRDREGRFNEKLFF.

The CDR3 here is CASRGGAPDTGELFF. V is TRBV2 and J is TRBJ2-2; TCRdb picks TRBD1, but there is no DNA to check that call. The CDR3 length is 15 residues. Per the germline V gene, CDR1 is SNHLY and CDR2 is FYNNEI.

The rearrangement uses TRBV5-8 and TRBJ2-7; TCRdb lists TRBD1, though no DNA is available to test this call. The CDR3 totals 14 residues. Germline V CDR1 and CDR2: SGHTS, YDEGEE. The CDR3 sequence is CASSLTRGPYEQYF.

The chain links TRBV12-3 or TRBV12-4 to TRBJ2-5; without DNA, the TCRdb call of TRBD1 cannot be checked. The CDR3 contains 14 residues. The CDR3 spells CASTSGTRGETQYF.

V is TRBV3-1 and J is TRBJ2-7; lacking DNA, the TRBD1 call made by TCRdb goes unchecked. Germline CDR1 reads LGHDT; CDR2 reads YNNKEL (reference sequence). The CDR3 totals 15 residues. The CDR3 sequence: CASSQGFRGGYEQYF.

This chain uses TRBV29-1 with TRBJ1-1. Germline CDR1 SQVTM, CDR2 ANQGSEA. The CDR3 has 13 amino acids. The CDR3 is CSVEEHAGTEAFF. Full variable domain (rest looked up from reference TRBV29-1 and TRBJ1-1): SAVISQKPSRDICQRGTSLTIQCQVDSQVTMMFWYRQQPGQSLTLIATANQGSEATYESGFVIDKFPISRPNLTFSTLTVSNMSPEDSSIYLCSVEEHAGTEAFFGQGTRLTVV.